Each of the 20 T cell receptor beta chains below was sequenced from the same sample in a study of blood T cell repertoires in COVID-19. Profiling relied on immunoSEQ multiplex PCR, and the TCRdb table lists in-frame clones only, not all of them. The data contain about 100,000 clones, roughly 79% of them seen just once; the ten biggest clones take up around 4.8%. Source material: peripheral blood. These receptors all stem from a man of 80 years or more with COVID-19, enrolled during active disease.

This chain joins TRBV10-1 and TRBJ2-3; 9 nucleotides align to TRBD2. The CDR3 sequence is 16 residues long. V lost 3 bases to trimming and J lost 2 bases; unmatched junction nucleotides: 6. The germline V gene encodes CDR1 WNHNN and CDR2 SYGVQD (reference sequence). CDR3 in DNA: TGCGCCAGCAGTGACCAGAAGCGGGGGGCCACAGATACGCAGTATTTT. It yields the protein CASSDQKRGATDTQYF.

The chain couples TRBV6-4 to TRBJ2-3; TRBD1 matches at 9 bases. With V trimmed by 6 bases and J by 6 bases, 16 bases remained unmatched. There are 17 residues in the CDR3. In germline, CDR1 is MRHNA, CDR2 SNTAGT. The CDR3 here is CASSGLIRDRALDTQYF. In DNA form, the CDR3 reads TGTGCCAGCAGCGGTTTAATCCGGGACAGGGCTTTGGATACGCAGTATTTT.

The rearrangement links TRBV7-3 to TRBJ1-6, with TRBD1 as a possible D gene (6 bases). V was cut by 5 bases and J by 6 bases, with 14 bases left in between. Germline assignment: CDR1 SGHTA and CDR2 FQGTGA. The CDR3 totals 15 residues. CDR3 sequence: CASSPTGQLNSPLHF. The DNA for the CDR3 is TGTGCCAGCAGCCCAACAGGACAGCTTAATTCACCCCTCCACTTT.

The chain employs TRBV10-2 and TRBJ1-1; D is uncertain. Germline-derived CDR1 and CDR2 are WSHSY and SAAADI. The germline V and J ends were trimmed by 7 bases and 6 bases, with 18 bases remaining between them. CDR3 size: 14 residues. The CDR3: CASTAEGLVSEAFF. CDR3 DNA: TGCGCCAGCACGGCGGAGGGCTTAGTCTCTGAAGCTTTCTTT.

The rearrangement uses TRBV12-3 or TRBV12-4 and TRBJ1-5; 12 bases agree with TRBD1. Trimming cost V 6 bases and J 10 bases; bases outside gene matches: 4. CDR3 length: 13 residues. CDR3 protein: CASRGGTGGPQHF. CDR3 sequence (DNA): TGTGCCAGCAGGGGGGGGACAGGGGGCCCCCAGCATTTT.

The rearrangement uses TRBV30 and TRBJ1-2; D possibly corresponds to TRBD1 (6 bases). This CDR3 has 14 residues. Trimming removed 1 base from V and 4 bases from J, with 13 bases in between. CDR1 and CDR2 (germline): GTSNPN, SVGIG (reference sequence). The CDR3 sequence is CAWSANRVAYGYTF. The DNA for the CDR3 is TGTGCCTGGAGTGCAAACAGGGTGGCCTATGGCTACACCTTC.

The CDR3 loop reads CASSRGRAYYGYTF. The CDR3 DNA reads TGTGCCAGCAGCAGGGGGCGGGCCTACTATGGCTACACCTTC. This chain joins TRBV6-5 and TRBJ1-2; 8 positions agree with TRBD1. Trimming cost V 6 bases and J 3 bases; bases outside gene matches: 6. CDR3 size: 14 residues. CDR1 MNHEY and CDR2 SVGAGI come from the germline V gene.

The CDR3 reads CASSFSRQETQYF. DNA of the CDR3: TGTGCCAGCAGCTTTTCCAGACAAGAGACCCAGTACTTC. The genes are TRBV7-2 and TRBJ2-5; D is undetermined. The V end was cut by 3 bases, the J end by 2 bases, with 7 bases between. The CDR3 loop spans 13 amino acids. The germline V gene encodes CDR1 SGHTA and CDR2 FQGNSA.

The CDR3 coding sequence is TGTGCCAGTAGTACCTACTTACAGGAGGAGCAGTACTTC. It encodes CASSTYLQEEQYF. The chain combines TRBV19 with TRBJ2-7, with D possibly being TRBD1 (5 bases). Germline lookup yields CDR1 LNHDA and CDR2 SQIVND (reference sequence). Trimming pared 4 bases from V and 7 bases from J, leaving 14 bases between. There are 13 residues in the CDR3.

The chain joins TRBV28 to TRBJ2-3; the D is unclear. The germline V gene has CDR1 MDHEN and CDR2 SYDVKM. This CDR3 has 14 amino acids. V dropped 5 bases and J dropped 4 bases, with 13 bases sitting between them. CDR3 amino acids: CASSPIYSPDTQYF. CDR3 nucleotide sequence: TGTGCCAGCAGTCCTATCTATTCCCCAGATACGCAGTATTTT.

This clone was seen once. The chain joins TRBV30 to TRBJ2-1, with 13 bases identical to TRBD2. The CDR3 is made up of 16 amino acids. V lost 1 base, J lost 4 bases, and 4 bases stayed unmatched. Germline V gene data show CDR1 as GTSNPN and CDR2 as SVGIG (reference sequence). The CDR3 DNA reads TGTGCCTGGAGTGGACTAGCGGGAGGCTATTACAATGAGCAGTTCTTC. It is translated as CAWSGLAGGYYNEQFF.

The chain joins TRBV3-1 (or the pseudogene TRBV3-2) to TRBJ1-1; D gene ambiguous. Per the germline V gene, CDR1 is LGHDT and CDR2 is YNNKEL (reference sequence). The CDR3 is 13 amino acids. Trimming pared 0 bases from V and 6 bases from J, leaving 8 bases between. CDR3 bases: TGTGCCAGCAGCCAAGATTTGGGCGCTGAAGCTTTCTTT. It codes for CASSQDLGAEAFF.

The V call is TRBV30, the J call TRBJ2-1; D might be TRBD1 (5 bases). The length of the CDR3 is 19 residues. Between the trimmed V and J ends, which lost 3 bases and 9 bases, there was a span of 33 bases. Germline values: CDR1 GTSNPN, CDR2 SVGIG (reference sequence). CDR3 residues: CAWRIRARLSPRPEPEQFF. The DNA of the CDR3 is TGTGCCTGGAGGATCAGGGCTAGGCTCTCCCCCCGTCCCGAACCTGAGCAGTTCTTC. The full variable domain, its missing parts supplied by reference TRBV30 and TRBJ2-1, is SQTIHQWPATLVQPVGSPLSLECTVEGTSNPNLYWYRQAAGRGLQLLFYSVGIGQISSEVPQNLSASRPQDRQFILSSKKLLLSDSGFYLCAWRIRARLSPRPEPEQFFGPGTRLTVL.

This clone was seen only once. The chain carries TRBV19 and TRBJ1-2; D not certain. V was shortened by 7 bases and J by 5 bases, with 20 bases between the two germline ends. The CDR3 runs 15 residues. Germline V lookup: CDR1 LNHDA, CDR2 SQIVND (reference sequence). The CDR3 nucleotides read TGTGCCAGTAATTCAATTGGGGAGTTAGGGTATGGCTACACCTTC. This codes for CASNSIGELGYGYTF.

This chain connects TRBV19 to TRBJ1-5; 7 bases map to TRBD1. With 6 bases clipped from V and 0 bases from J, the junction kept 14 bases outside the gene matches. Germline V lookup: CDR1 LNHDA, CDR2 SQIVND (reference sequence). The CDR3 contains 18 residues. CDR3 nucleotides: TGTGCCAGTAGAAGACAGGGAACTCTACGTTATAGCAATCAGCCCCAGCATTTT. Protein sequence: CASRRQGTLRYSNQPQHF.

This clone was seen only a few times. The CDR3 protein is CASSLVGQGGLGEQYF. For the CDR3, the DNA is TGTGCCAGCAGTCTAGTCGGCCAGGGAGGTCTAGGCGAGCAGTACTTC. V is TRBV6-6 and J is TRBJ2-7, with D perhaps TRBD2 (6 bases). The CDR3 is 16 amino acids. Germline CDR1 and CDR2: MNHNY and SVGAGI (reference sequence). Trimming shortened V by 5 bases and J by 6 bases, and 23 bases separated the two germline ends.

The chain combines TRBV3-1 (or the pseudogene TRBV3-2) with TRBJ1-2; 9 positions agree with TRBD1. Germline V gives CDR1 LGHDT, CDR2 YNNKEL (reference sequence). V lost 3 bases, J lost 0 bases, and 14 bases stayed unmatched. The CDR3 extends over 19 amino acids. The CDR3 protein is CASSHGQGMGRDANYGYTF. In nucleotides, the CDR3 is TGTGCCAGCAGCCACGGACAGGGGATGGGGAGGGATGCTAACTATGGCTACACCTTC.

This clone was counted a few times. CDR3 region: CASSTGQGVFNEQYF. CDR3 bases: TGTGCCAGCAGCACGGGACAGGGAGTCTTCAACGAGCAGTACTTC. The genes are TRBV5-5 and TRBJ2-7, with 9 bases matching TRBD1. V shed 4 bases and J 5 bases; nucleotides not matched to a gene: 10. The CDR3 sequence is 15 residues long. Germline V gives CDR1 SGHKS, CDR2 YYEKEE (reference sequence).

The J gene is TRBJ2-5, the V gene TRBV7-2, with 8 bases that match TRBD1. The J segment lost 2 bases and the V segment lost 5 bases, leaving 7 bases of the junction unmatched. The CDR3 length is 15 residues. CDR1 SGHTA and CDR2 FQGNSA come from the germline V gene. CDR3 nucleotides: TGTGCCAGCAGCCCTCAAAGGACAGGGCAAGAGACCCAGTACTTC. Protein product: CASSPQRTGQETQYF. Based on the CDR3 plus reference TRBV7-2 and TRBJ2-5, the full variable domain is GAGVSQSPSNKVTEKGKDVELRCDPISGHTALYWYRQSLGQGLEFLIYFQGNSAPDKSGLPSDRFSAERTGGSVSTLTIQRTQQEDSAVYLCASSPQRTGQETQYFGPGTRLLVL.

This chain connects TRBV18 to TRBJ2-4; a weak D match, TRBD2 (6 bases). The CDR3 is 12 amino acids. Germline V lookup: CDR1 KGHSH, CDR2 LQKENI. Trimming left V 4 bases short and J 8 bases short, with 9 bases between. CDR3 sequence reads: CASSLGGDIQYF. The CDR3 region has the DNA TGTGCCAGCTCACTGGGAGGAGACATTCAGTACTTC.